Sequencing of this T cell receptor (beta chain) was carried out in a study of T cells after somatic rescue of genetic block. Germline V gene lookup returns CDR1 MNHEY and CDR2 SVGAGI. The CDR3 covers 14 residues. Trimming at V came to 6 bases and at J to 6 bases, leaving 4 bases not matched to a gene. TCRdb's copy holds only in-frame clones and misses some; the assay was immunoSEQ multiplex PCR. The table shows around 52,000 clones, with around 96% occurring only once. The source material was peripheral blood mononuclear cells (PBMCs). The receptor comes from a child in the first two years of life. The rearrangement links TRBV6-5 to TRBJ2-7, with 14 positions matching TRBD2. The CDR3 DNA reads as TGTGCCAGCAGGTCGGGACTAGCGGGAGCCGAGCAGTACTTC. Its translation: CASRSGLAGAEQYF.